This entry describes one T cell receptor beta chain. Its cognate antigen is unknown. Clones were sequenced by immunoSEQ multiplex PCR, and TCRdb holds only the in-frame ones, with some missing. Of approximately 100,000 clones listed, roughly 89% were seen once; the top ten hold around 0.76%. The entry originates in a study of OX40 agonist ivuxolimab in advanced cancers. Study background: Treatment of patients was with ivuxolimab, an agonistic anti-OX40 (CD134) antibody. Dose-escalation patients' cancers were hepatocellular carcinoma, melanoma, renal cell or head and neck cancer. Prior therapy, whether anti-PD-1, anti-PD-L1 or anti-CTLA-4, was allowed, and 35% to 40% had some. Overall study results and limits: No antigen was identified for the clonally expanded peripheral T cells.

The CDR3 covers 15 residues. CDR1 and CDR2 (germline): MDHEN, SYDVKM. V was cut by 2 bases and J by 2 bases, with 12 bases left in between. The TCR comes from an adult with an advanced solid tumor such as melanoma, head and neck, liver or kidney cancer. The chain carries TRBV28 and TRBJ1-2; D may be TRBD1 (5 bases). Sample: CD4+ or CD8+ T cells sorted from blood, taken in a trial of the OX40 agonist ivuxolimab. CDR3 DNA sequence: TGTGCCAGCAGTTTACCAGGGACGGTGAACTATGGCTACACCTTC. Amino acid sequence: CASSLPGTVNYGYTF.